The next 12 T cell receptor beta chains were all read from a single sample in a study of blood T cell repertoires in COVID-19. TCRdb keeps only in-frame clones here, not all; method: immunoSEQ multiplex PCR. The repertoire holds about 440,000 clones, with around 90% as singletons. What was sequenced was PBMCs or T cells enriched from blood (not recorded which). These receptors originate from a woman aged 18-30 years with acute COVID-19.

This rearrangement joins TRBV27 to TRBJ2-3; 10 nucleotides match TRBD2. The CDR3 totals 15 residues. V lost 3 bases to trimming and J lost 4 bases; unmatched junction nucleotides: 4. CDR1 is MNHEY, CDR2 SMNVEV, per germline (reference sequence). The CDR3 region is CASSFLAGDSDTQYF. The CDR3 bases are TGTGCCAGCAGTTTTCTAGCGGGAGACTCAGATACGCAGTATTTT.

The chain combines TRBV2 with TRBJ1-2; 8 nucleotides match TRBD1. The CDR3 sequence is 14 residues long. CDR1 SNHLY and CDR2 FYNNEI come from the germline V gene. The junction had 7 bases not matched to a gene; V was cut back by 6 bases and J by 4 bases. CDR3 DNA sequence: TGTGCCAGCAGCGGACAGGGTGTCGCCTATGGCTACACCTTC. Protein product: CASSGQGVAYGYTF.

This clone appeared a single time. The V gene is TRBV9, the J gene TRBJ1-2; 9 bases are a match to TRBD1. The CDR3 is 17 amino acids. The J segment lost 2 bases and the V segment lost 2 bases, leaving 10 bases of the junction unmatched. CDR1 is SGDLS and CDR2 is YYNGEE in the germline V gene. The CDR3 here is CASSVSGTGNLNYGYTF. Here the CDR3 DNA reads TGTGCCAGCAGCGTCTCCGGGACAGGGAACCTCAACTATGGCTACACCTTC. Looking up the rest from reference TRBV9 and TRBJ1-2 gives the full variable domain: DSGVTQTPKHLITATGQRVTLRCSPRSGDLSVYWYQQSLDQGLQFLIQYYNGEERAKGNILERFSAQQFPDLHSELNLSSLELGDSALYFCASSVSGTGNLNYGYTFGSGTRLTVV.

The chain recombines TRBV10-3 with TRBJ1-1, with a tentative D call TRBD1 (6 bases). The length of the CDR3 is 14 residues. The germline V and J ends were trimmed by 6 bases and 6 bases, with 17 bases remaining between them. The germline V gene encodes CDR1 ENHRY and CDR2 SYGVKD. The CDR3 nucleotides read TGTGCCATCAGCCCAACAGGGCCGGGCGCTGAAGCTTTCTTT. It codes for CAISPTGPGAEAFF.

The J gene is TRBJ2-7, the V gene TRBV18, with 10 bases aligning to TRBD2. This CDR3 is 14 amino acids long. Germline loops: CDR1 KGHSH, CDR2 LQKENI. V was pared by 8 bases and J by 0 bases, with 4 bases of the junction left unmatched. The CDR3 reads CASRLAGSSYEQYF. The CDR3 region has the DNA TGTGCCAGCAGACTAGCGGGCTCCTCCTACGAGCAGTACTTC.

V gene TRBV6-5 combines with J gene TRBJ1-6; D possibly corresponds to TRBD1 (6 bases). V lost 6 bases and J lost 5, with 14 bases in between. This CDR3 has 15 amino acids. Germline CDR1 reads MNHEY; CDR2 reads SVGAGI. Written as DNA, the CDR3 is TGTGCCAGCAGCCACCTACAGGGTAATAATTCACCCCTCCACTTT. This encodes CASSHLQGNNSPLHF.

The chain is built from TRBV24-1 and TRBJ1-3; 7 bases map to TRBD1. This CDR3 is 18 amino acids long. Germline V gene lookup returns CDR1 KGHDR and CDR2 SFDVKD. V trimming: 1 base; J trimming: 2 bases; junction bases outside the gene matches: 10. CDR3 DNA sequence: TGTGCCACCAGTGATTTTAAGGGACAGCGGGGGACTGGAAACACCATATATTTT. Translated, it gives CATSDFKGQRGTGNTIYF.

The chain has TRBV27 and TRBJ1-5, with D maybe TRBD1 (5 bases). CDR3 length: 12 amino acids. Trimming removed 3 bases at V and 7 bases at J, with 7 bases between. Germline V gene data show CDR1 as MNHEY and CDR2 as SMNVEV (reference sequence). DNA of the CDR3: TGTGCCAGCAGTTTCACAGGACAGCCCCAGCATTTT. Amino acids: CASSFTGQPQHF.

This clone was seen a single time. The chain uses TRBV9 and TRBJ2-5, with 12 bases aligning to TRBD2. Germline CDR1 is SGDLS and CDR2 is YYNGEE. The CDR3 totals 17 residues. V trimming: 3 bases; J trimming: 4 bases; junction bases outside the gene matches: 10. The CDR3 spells CASSGMTSGSVGETQYF. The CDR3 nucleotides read TGTGCCAGCAGCGGAATGACTAGCGGGAGTGTGGGAGAGACCCAGTACTTC.

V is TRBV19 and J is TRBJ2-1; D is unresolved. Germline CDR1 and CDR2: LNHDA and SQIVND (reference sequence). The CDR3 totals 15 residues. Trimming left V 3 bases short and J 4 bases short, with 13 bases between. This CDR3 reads CASSIGDFRYNEQFF. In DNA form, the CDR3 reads TGTGCCAGTAGTATTGGTGACTTTCGATACAATGAGCAGTTCTTC. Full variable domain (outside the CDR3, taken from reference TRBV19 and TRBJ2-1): DGGITQSPKYLFRKEGQNVTLSCEQNLNHDAMYWYRQDPGQGLRLIYYSQIVNDFQKGDIAEGYSVSREKKESFPLTVTSAQKNPTAFYLCASSIGDFRYNEQFFGPGTRLTVL.

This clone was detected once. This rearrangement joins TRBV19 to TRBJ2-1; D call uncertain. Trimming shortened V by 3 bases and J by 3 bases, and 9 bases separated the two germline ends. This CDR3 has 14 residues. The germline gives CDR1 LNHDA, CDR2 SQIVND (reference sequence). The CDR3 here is CASSMTPVYNEQFF. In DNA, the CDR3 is TGTGCCAGTAGTATGACACCCGTCTACAATGAGCAGTTCTTC.

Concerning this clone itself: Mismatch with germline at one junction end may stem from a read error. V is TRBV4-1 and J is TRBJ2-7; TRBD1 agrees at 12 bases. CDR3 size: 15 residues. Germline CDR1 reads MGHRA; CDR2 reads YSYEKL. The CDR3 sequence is CPSSRPGQGADEQYF. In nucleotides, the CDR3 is TGCCCCAGCAGCCGACCGGGACAGGGGGCCGACGAGCAGTACTTC.